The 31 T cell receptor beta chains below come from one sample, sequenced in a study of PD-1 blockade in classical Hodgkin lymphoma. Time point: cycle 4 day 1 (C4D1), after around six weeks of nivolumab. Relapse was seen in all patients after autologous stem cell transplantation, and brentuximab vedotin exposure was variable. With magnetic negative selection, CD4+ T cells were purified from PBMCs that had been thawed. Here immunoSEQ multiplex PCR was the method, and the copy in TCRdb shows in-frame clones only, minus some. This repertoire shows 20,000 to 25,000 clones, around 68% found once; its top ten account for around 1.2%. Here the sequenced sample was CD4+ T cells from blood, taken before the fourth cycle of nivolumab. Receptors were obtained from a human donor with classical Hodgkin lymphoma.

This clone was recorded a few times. CDR3 nucleotide sequence: TGTGCCAGCAGCCTAGGACAGGCGGTAGGAGAGACCCAGTACTTC. Its protein product is CASSLGQAVGETQYF. The rearrangement joins TRBV4-2 to TRBJ2-5, with 7 positions matching TRBD1. The CDR3 is made up of 15 amino acids. The junction had 9 bases not matched to a gene; V was cut back by 4 bases and J by 4 bases. CDR1 LGHNA and CDR2 YNFKEQ come from the germline V gene.

CDR3 nucleotide sequence: TGTGCCAGCAGTCTCGACTGGACTGAAGCTTTCTTT. Its protein product is CASSLDWTEAFF. The chain has TRBV6-5 and TRBJ1-1; D uncertain. V lost 5 bases and J lost 5, with 9 bases in between. The CDR3 spans 12 residues. Germline V gene lookup returns CDR1 MNHEY and CDR2 SVGAGI.

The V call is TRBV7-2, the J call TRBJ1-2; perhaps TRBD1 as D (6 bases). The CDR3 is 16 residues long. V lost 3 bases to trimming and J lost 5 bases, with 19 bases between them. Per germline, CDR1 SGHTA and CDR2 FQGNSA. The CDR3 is CASSFSGTPLGYGYTF. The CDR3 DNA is TGTGCCAGCAGCTTCTCCGGGACACCTCTTGGGTATGGCTACACCTTC.

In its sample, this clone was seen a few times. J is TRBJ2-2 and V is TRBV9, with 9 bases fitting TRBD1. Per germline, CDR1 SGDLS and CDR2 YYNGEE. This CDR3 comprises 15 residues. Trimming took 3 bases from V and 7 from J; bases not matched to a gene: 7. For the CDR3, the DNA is TGTGCCAGCAGCGCGGGGCCGACAGGGGGCGGGGAGCTGTTTTTT. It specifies CASSAGPTGGGELFF.

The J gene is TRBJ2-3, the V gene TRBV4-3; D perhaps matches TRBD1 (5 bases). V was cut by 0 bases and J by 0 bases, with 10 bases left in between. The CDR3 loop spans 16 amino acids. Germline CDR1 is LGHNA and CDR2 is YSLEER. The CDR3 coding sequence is TGCGCCAGCAGCCAAGACCTGGACACTAGCACAGATACGCAGTATTTT. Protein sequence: CASSQDLDTSTDTQYF.

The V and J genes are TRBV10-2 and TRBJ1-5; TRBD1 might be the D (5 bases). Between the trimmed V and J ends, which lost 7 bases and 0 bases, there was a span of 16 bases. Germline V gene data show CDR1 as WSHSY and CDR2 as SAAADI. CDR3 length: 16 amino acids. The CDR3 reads CASMGQGVYSNQPQHF. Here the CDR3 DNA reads TGCGCCAGCATGGGGCAGGGCGTATATAGCAATCAGCCCCAGCATTTT.

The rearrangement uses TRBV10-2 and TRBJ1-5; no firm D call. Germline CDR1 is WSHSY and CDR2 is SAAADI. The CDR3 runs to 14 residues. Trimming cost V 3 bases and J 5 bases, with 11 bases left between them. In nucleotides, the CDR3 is TGCGCCAGCAGTGATTACGGAGGACATCAGCCCCAGCATTTT. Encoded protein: CASSDYGGHQPQHF.

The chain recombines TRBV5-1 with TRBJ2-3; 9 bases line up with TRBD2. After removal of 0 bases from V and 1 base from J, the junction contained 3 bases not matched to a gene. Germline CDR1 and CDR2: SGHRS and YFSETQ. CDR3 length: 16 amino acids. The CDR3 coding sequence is TGCGCCAGCAGCTTGGAAGCGGGGGGCCGCACAGATACGCAGTATTTT. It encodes CASSLEAGGRTDTQYF.

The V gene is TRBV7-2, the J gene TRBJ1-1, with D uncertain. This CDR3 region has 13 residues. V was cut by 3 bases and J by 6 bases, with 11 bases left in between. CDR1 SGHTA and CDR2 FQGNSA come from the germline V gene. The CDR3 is CASSFRPGSEAFF. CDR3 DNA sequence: TGTGCCAGCAGCTTCCGGCCGGGGTCTGAAGCTTTCTTT.

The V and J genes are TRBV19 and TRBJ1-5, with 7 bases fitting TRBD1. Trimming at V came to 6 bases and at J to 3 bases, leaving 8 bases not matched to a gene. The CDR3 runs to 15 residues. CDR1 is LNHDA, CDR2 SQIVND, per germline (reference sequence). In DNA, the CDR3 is TGTGCCAGTAGGCCCTTCCAGGGGGACAATCAGCCCCAGCATTTT. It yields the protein CASRPFQGDNQPQHF.

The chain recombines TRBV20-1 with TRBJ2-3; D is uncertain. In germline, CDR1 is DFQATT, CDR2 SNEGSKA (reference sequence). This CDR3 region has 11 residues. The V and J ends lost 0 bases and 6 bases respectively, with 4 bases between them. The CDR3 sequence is CSAREVDTQYF. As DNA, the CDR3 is TGCAGTGCTAGAGAAGTTGATACGCAGTATTTT.

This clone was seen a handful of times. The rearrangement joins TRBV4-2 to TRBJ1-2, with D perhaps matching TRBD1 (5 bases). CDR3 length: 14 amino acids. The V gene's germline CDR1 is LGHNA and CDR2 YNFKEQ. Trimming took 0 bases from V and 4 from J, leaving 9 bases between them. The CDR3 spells CASSQDLGAYGYTF. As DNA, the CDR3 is TGTGCCAGCAGCCAAGATCTAGGGGCCTATGGCTACACCTTC.

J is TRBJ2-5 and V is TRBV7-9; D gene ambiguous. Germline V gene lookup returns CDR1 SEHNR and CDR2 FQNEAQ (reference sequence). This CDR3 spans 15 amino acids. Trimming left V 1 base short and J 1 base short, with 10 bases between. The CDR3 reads CASSLDVTGQETQYF. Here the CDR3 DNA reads TGTGCCAGCAGCTTAGACGTCACGGGCCAAGAGACCCAGTACTTC. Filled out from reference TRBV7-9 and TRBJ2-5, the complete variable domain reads DTGVSQNPRHKITKRGQNVTFRCDPISEHNRLYWYRQTLGQGPEFLTYFQNEAQLEKSRLLSDRFSAERPKGSFSTLEIQRTEQGDSAMYLCASSLDVTGQETQYFGPGTRLLVL.

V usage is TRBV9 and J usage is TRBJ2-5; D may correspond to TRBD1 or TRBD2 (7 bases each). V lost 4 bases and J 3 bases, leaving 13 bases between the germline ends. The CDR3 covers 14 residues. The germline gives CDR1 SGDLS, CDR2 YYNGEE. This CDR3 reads CASSLRGREETQYF. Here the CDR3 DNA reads TGTGCCAGCAGCCTCAGGGGGAGGGAAGAGACCCAGTACTTC.

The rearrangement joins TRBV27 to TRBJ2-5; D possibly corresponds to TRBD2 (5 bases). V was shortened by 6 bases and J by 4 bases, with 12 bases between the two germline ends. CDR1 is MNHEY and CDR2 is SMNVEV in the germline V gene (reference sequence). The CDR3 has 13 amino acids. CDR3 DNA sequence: TGTGCCAGCAGAGGCGCGGGTGTAGAGACCCAGTACTTC. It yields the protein CASRGAGVETQYF.

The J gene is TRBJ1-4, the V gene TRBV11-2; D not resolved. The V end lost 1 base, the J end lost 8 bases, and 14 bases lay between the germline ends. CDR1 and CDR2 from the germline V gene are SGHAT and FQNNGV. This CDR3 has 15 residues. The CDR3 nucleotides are TGTGCCAGCAGCTTAGGGGGTCTTAGCTCCGAAAAACTGTTTTTT. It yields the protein CASSLGGLSSEKLFF.

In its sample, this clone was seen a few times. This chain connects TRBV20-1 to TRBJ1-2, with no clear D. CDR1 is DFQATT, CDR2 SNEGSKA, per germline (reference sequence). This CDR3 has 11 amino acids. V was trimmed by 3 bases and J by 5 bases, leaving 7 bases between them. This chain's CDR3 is CSASPVYGYTF. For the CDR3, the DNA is TGCAGTGCTAGTCCAGTTTATGGCTACACCTTC.

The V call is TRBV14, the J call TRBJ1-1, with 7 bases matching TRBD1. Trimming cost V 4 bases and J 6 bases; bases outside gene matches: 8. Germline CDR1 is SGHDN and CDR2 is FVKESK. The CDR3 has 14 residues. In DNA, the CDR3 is TGTGCCAGCAGCCCGACAGGGCTAGGCGCTGAAGCTTTCTTT. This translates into CASSPTGLGAEAFF.

CDR3 sequence reads: CASSQDFRDSTYSNQPQHF. The DNA for the CDR3 is TGTGCCAGCAGCCAAGATTTTCGTGACTCAACTTATAGCAATCAGCCCCAGCATTTT. The V and J genes are TRBV4-2 and TRBJ1-5; D is ambiguous. The length of the CDR3 is 19 residues. Trimming pared 0 bases from V and 0 bases from J, leaving 18 bases between. Germline V lookup: CDR1 LGHNA, CDR2 YNFKEQ.

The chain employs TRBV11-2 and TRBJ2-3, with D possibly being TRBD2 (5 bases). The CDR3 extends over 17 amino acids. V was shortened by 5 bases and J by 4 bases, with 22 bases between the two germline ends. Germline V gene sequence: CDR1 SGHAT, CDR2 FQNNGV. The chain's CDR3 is CASSPQSGYGLADTQYF. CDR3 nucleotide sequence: TGTGCCAGCAGCCCCCAAAGCGGCTACGGTTTGGCAGATACGCAGTATTTT.

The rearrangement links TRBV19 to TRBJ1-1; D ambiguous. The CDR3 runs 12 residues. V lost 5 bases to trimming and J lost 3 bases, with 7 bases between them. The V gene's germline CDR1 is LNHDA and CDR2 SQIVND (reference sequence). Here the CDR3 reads CASSLSDTEAFF. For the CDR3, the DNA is TGTGCCAGTAGTCTCTCGGACACTGAAGCTTTCTTT.

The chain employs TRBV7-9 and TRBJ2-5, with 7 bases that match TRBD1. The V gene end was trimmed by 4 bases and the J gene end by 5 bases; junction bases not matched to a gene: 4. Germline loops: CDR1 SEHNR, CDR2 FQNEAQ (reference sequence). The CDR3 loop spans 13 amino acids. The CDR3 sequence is CASSSRDSETQYF. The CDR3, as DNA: TGTGCCAGCAGCTCCCGGGACAGCGAGACCCAGTACTTC.

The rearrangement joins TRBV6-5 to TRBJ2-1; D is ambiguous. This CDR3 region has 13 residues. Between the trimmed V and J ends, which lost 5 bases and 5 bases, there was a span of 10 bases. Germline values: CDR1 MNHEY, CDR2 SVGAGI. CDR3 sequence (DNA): TGTGCCAGCAGTCGCCTCGAAAACAATGAGCAGTTCTTC. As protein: CASSRLENNEQFF.

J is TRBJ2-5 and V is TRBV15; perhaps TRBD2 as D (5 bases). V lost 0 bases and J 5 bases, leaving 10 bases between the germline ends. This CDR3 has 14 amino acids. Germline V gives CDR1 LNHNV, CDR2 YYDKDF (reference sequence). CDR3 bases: TGTGCCACCAGCAGAGATTCGGGAATGGAGACCCAGTACTTC. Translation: CATSRDSGMETQYF.

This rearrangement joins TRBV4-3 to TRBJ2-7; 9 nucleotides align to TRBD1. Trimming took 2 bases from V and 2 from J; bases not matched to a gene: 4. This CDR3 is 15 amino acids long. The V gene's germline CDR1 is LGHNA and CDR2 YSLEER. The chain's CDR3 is CASSQRDRDAYEQYF. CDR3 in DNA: TGCGCCAGCAGCCAACGGGACAGGGATGCCTACGAGCAGTACTTC.

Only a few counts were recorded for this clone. CDR3 in amino acids: CASNGTSDYEQYF. For the CDR3, the DNA is TGCGCCAGCAACGGGACTAGCGACTACGAGCAGTACTTC. The V gene is TRBV23-1, the J gene TRBJ2-7; TRBD2 matches 10 bases. TRBV23-1 is an open reading frame whose function is uncertain. V trimming: 7 bases; J trimming: 3 bases; junction bases outside the gene matches: 3. CDR3 size: 13 residues.

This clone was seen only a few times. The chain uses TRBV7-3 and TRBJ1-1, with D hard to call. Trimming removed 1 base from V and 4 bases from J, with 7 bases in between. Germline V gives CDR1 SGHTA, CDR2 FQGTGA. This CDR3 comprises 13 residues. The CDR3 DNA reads TGTGCCAGCAGCTTAAATGAAGGCACTGAAGCTTTCTTT. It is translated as CASSLNEGTEAFF.

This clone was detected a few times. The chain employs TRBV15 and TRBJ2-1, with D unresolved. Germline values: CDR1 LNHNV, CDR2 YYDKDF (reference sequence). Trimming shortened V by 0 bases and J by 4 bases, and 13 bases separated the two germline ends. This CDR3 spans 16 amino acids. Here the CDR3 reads CATSRESPGVYNEQFF. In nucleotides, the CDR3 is TGTGCCACCAGCAGAGAGAGCCCTGGGGTTTACAATGAGCAGTTCTTC.

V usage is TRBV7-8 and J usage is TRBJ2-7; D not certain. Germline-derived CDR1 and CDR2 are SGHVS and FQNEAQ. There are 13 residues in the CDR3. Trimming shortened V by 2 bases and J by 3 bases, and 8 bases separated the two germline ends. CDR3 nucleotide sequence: TGTGCCAGCAGCTTACTTGGCGGCTACGAGCAGTACTTC. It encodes CASSLLGGYEQYF.

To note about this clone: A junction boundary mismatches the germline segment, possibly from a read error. For the CDR3, the DNA is TGCGCCAGCAGCCCAAGGACCGGACAACCCTACGAGCAGTACTTC. Amino acids: CASSPRTGQPYEQYF. This rearrangement joins TRBV7-3 to TRBJ2-7, with D possibly TRBD1 on 5 matching bases. Looked up from germline, CDR1 is SGHTA and CDR2 is FQGTGA. The CDR3 runs 15 residues.

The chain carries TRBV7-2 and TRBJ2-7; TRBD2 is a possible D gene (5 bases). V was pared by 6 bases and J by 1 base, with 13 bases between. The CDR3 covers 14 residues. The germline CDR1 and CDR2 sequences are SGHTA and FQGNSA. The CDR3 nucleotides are TGTGCCAGCAGGTTACGGACTGTTTCCTACGAGCAGTACTTC. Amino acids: CASRLRTVSYEQYF.